The present T cell receptor (beta chain) was sequenced within a study of CD8 T cells in Susac syndrome. An input of about 0.45 to 1 ug of RNA was subjected to reverse transcription using random hexamers. TCR beta CDR3 was amplified by immunoSEQ multiplex PCR. This amplification extended across 54 Vbeta and 13 Jbeta segments. Via MiXCR, TCRdb re-called the immunoSEQ multiplex PCR reads, giving one row per CDR3 protein. Counted here are some 99,000 distinct CDR3 sequences, approximately 96% occurring once; the ten biggest clones make up roughly 0.096%. This clonotype was observed a single time. Germline V gene sequence: CDR1 SGDLS, CDR2 YYNGEE. The CDR3 extends over 14 amino acids. The V end was cut by 3 bases, the J end by 8 bases, with 17 bases between. The T cells that were sequenced for TCR beta were CD8+ and CD4+ cells from blood. Controls were healthy donors (matched for age and sex). TEMRA cells were FACS-enriched, while CD8+ and CD4+ T cells were negatively isolated.

V is TRBV9 and J is TRBJ1-2; a possible D gene is TRBD1 (6 bases). The sequencing input was CD4+ T cells from PBMCs. The clonotype originates from a human donor in good health. This CDR3 is CASSAGQAFGGYTF. The CDR3 DNA follows: TGTGCCAGCAGCGCGGGACAAGCCTTTGGGGGCTACACCTTC.